The count of the clone carrying this T cell receptor beta chain is one. V was trimmed by 7 bases and J by 5 bases, leaving 9 bases between them. CDR1 is MNHEY, CDR2 SVGAGI, per germline. The CDR3 spans 11 residues. Data came from immunoSEQ multiplex PCR; TCRdb stores just in-frame clones and leaves some out. The repertoire holds 80,000 to 100,000 clones, with just over 90% as singletons. The record originates from a study of OX40 agonist ivuxolimab in advanced cancers. This rearrangement joins TRBV6-5 to TRBJ2-7; D assignment may be TRBD1 or TRBD2 (5 bases each). This TCR was sampled from an adult with an advanced solid tumor such as melanoma, head and neck, liver or kidney cancer. Sample: CD4+ or CD8+ T cells sorted from blood, taken in a trial of the OX40 agonist ivuxolimab. The CDR3 reads CASMGVDEQYF. CDR3 DNA sequence: TGTGCCAGCATGGGGGTCGACGAGCAGTACTTC.